This T cell receptor beta chain was documented in a study of blood T cells in healthy people across ages. Points from the study as a whole: The study regarded diversity estimates from one million T cells as underestimates.

Comment on this clonotype: Its target is not known.

The CDR3 is 13 residues long. CDR1 is DFQATT, CDR2 SNEGSKA, per germline (reference sequence). The germline V and J ends were trimmed by 5 bases and 5 bases, with 12 bases remaining between them. The authors ran a second PCR of about 6 to 11 cycles using a sample-barcoded 5' primer and a J-beta primer mix. TCRdb re-called the 5' RACE reads with MiXCR, one entry per CDR3 protein. The sample holds roughly 1.9 million distinct CDR3 sequences, roughly two fifths seen once. The sequencing input was blood. This TCR was sampled from a human donor in good health. The chain has TRBV20-1 and TRBJ2-2; no clear D. The CDR3 sequence is CSASRLSTGELFF. In DNA, the CDR3 is TGCAGTGCTTCCCGACTCTCAACCGGGGAGCTGTTTTTT.